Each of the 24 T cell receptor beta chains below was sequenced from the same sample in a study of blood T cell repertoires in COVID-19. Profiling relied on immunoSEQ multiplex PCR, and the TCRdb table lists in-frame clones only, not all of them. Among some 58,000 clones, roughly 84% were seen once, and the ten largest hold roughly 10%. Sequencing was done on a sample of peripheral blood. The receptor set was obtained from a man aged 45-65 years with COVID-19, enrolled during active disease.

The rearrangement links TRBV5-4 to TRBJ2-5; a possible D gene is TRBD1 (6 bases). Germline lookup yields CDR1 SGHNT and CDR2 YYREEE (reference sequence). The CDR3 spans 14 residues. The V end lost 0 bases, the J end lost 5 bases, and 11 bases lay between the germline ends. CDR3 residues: CASSLDRVRETQYF. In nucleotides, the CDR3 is TGTGCCAGCAGCTTGGACAGGGTGAGGGAGACCCAGTACTTC. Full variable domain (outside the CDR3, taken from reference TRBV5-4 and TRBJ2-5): ETGVTQSPTHLIKTRGQQVTLRCSSQSGHNTVSWYQQALGQGPQFIFQYYREEENGRGNFPPRFSGLQFPNYSSELNVNALELDDSALYLCASSLDRVRETQYFGPGTRLLVL.

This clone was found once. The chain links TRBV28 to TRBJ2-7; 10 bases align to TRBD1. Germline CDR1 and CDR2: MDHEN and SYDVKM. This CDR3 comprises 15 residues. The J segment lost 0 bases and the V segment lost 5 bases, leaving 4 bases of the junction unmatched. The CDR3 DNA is TGTGCCAGCAGTAGGGGACAGGGGTACTCCTACGAGCAGTACTTC. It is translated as CASSRGQGYSYEQYF.

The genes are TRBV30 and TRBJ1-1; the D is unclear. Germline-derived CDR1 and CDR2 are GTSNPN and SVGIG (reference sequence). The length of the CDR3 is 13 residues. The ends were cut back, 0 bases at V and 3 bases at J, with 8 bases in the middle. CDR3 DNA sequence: TGTGCCTGGAGTGTACTAAGCCACACTGAAGCTTTCTTT. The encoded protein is CAWSVLSHTEAFF.

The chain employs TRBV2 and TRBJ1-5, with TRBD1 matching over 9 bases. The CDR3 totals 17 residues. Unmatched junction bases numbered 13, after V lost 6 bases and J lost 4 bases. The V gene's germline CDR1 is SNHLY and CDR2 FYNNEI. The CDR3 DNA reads TGTGCCAGCAGACTACTTTCCGGGACAGGGTTAAATCAGCCCCAGCATTTT. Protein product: CASRLLSGTGLNQPQHF. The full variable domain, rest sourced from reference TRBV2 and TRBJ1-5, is EPEVTQTPSHQVTQMGQEVILRCVPISNHLYFYWYRQILGQKVEFLVSFYNNEISEKSEIFDDQFSVERPDGSNFTLKIRSTKLEDSAMYFCASRLLSGTGLNQPQHFGDGTRLSIL.

For the CDR3, the DNA is TGTGCCAGCAGTTACCCGGGACAGGGGACCGGGGAGCTGTTTTTT. Protein sequence: CASSYPGQGTGELFF. The J gene is TRBJ2-2, the V gene TRBV6-5, with TRBD1 matching 10 bases. With V trimmed by 2 bases and J by 5 bases, 2 bases remained unmatched. CDR3 length: 15 residues. Germline V gives CDR1 MNHEY, CDR2 SVGAGI.

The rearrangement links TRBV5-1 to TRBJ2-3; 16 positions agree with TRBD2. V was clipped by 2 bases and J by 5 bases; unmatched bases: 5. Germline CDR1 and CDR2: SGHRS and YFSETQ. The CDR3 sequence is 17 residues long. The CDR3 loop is CASSFGTSGRAIDTQYF. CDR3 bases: TGCGCCAGCAGCTTCGGGACTAGCGGGAGGGCCATAGATACGCAGTATTTT.

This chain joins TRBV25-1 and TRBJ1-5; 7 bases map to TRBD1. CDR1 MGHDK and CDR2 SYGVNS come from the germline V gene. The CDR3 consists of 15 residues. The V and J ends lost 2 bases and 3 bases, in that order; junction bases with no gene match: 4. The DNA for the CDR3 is TGTGCCAGCAGTGAAGCGGGACAGCCCAATCAGCCCCAGCATTTT. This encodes CASSEAGQPNQPQHF.

This CDR3 is CASSYSTGGLAEAFF. The CDR3 DNA reads TGTGCCAGCAGCTACTCGACAGGGGGGTTGGCTGAAGCTTTCTTT. The chain couples TRBV13 to TRBJ1-1, with TRBD1 matching 9 bases. V shed 4 bases and J 6 bases; nucleotides not matched to a gene: 9. The CDR3 totals 15 residues. Germline loops: CDR1 PRHDT, CDR2 FYEKMQ (reference sequence). Together with reference TRBV13 and TRBJ1-1, the CDR3 gives the full variable domain: AAGVIQSPRHLIKEKRETATLKCYPIPRHDTVYWYQQGPGQDPQFLISFYEKMQSDKGSIPDRFSAQQFSDYHSELNMSSLELGDSALYFCASSYSTGGLAEAFFGQGTRLTVV.

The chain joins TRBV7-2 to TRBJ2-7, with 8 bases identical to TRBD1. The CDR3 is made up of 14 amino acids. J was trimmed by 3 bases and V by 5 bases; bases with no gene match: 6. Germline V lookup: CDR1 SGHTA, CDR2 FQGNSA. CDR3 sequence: CASSHGTGVYEQYF. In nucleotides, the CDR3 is TGTGCCAGCAGCCATGGGACAGGTGTCTACGAGCAGTACTTC.

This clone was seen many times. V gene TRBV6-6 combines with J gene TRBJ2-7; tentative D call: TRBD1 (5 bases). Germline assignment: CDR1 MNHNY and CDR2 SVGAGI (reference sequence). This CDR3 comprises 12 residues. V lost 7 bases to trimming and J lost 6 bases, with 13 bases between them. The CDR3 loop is CASNSRGREQYF. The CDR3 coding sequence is TGTGCCAGCAACTCTAGGGGCCGCGAGCAGTACTTC.

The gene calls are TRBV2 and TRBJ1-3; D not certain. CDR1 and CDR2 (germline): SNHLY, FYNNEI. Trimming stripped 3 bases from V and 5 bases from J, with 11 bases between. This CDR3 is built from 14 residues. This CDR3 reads CASSEGDGRNTIYF. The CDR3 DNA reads TGTGCCAGCAGTGAGGGCGACGGGAGAAACACCATATATTTT.

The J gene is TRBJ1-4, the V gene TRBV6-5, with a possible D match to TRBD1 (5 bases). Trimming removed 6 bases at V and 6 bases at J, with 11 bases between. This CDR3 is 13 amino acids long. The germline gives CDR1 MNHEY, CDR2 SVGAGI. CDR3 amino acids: CASSPLGDEKLFF. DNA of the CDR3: TGTGCCAGCAGCCCCTTAGGGGATGAAAAACTGTTTTTT.

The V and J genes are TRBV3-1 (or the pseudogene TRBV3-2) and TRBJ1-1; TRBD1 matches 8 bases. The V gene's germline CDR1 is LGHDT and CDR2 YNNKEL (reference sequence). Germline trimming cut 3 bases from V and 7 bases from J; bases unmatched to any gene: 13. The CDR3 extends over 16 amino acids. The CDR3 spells CASSHLGQGGRGEAFF. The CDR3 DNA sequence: TGTGCCAGCAGCCATCTCGGACAGGGAGGAAGGGGTGAAGCTTTCTTT.

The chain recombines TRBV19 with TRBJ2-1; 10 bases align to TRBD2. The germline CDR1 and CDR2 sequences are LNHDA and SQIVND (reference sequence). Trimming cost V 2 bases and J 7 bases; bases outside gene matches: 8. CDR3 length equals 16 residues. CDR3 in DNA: TGTGCCAGTAGTATACCAGCGGGAGGGTCTGGGAATGAGCAGTTCTTC. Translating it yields CASSIPAGGSGNEQFF. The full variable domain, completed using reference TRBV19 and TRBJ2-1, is DGGITQSPKYLFRKEGQNVTLSCEQNLNHDAMYWYRQDPGQGLRLIYYSQIVNDFQKGDIAEGYSVSREKKESFPLTVTSAQKNPTAFYLCASSIPAGGSGNEQFFGPGTRLTVL.

For the CDR3, the DNA is TGTGCCAGCAGCCAAGATCGTAATAATGAAAAACTGTTTTTT. It is translated as CASSQDRNNEKLFF. The rearrangement uses TRBV4-2 and TRBJ1-4; D is unresolved. Germline CDR1 LGHNA, CDR2 YNFKEQ. V lost 0 bases to trimming and J lost 4 bases, with 6 bases between them. This CDR3 has 14 residues.

The CDR3 loop is CASSFWAWNTGELFF. CDR3 DNA sequence: TGTGCCAGCAGCTTTTGGGCTTGGAACACCGGGGAGCTGTTTTTT. V usage is TRBV5-8 and J usage is TRBJ2-2, with D unresolved. Germline V gene data show CDR1 as SGHTS and CDR2 as YDEGEE. Between the trimmed V and J ends, which lost 2 bases and 1 base, there was a span of 9 bases. This CDR3 contains 15 residues.

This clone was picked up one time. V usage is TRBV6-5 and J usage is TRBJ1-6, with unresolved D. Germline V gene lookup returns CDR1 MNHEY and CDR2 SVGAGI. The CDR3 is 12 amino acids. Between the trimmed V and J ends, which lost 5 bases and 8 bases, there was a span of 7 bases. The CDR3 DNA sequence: TGTGCCAGCAGTAGCCTAGATTCACCCCTCCACTTT. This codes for CASSSLDSPLHF.

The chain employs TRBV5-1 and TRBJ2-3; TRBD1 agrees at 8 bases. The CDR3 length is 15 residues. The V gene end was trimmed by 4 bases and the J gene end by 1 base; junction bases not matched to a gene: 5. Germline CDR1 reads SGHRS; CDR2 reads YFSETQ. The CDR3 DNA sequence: TGCGCCAGCAGCCTACAGGGGGTTGGCACAGATACGCAGTATTTT. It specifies CASSLQGVGTDTQYF.

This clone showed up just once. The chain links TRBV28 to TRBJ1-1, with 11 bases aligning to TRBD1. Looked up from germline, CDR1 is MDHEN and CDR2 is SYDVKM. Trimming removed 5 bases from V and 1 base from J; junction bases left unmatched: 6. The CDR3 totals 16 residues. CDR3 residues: CASSRGTGGPNTEAFF. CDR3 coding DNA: TGTGCCAGCAGTAGAGGGACAGGGGGTCCGAACACTGAAGCTTTCTTT.

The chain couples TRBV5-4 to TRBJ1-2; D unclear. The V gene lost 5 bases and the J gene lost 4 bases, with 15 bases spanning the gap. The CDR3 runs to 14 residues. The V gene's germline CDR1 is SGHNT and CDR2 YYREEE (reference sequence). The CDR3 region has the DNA TGTGCCAGCAGTCGGCGGGCAGATGCCTATGGCTACACCTTC. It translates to CASSRRADAYGYTF.

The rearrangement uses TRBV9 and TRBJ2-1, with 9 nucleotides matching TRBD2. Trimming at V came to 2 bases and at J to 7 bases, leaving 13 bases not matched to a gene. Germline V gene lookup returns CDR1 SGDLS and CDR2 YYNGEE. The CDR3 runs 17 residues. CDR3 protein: CASSVGLAGSTMNEQFF. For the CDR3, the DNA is TGTGCCAGCAGCGTCGGGCTAGCGGGATCTACTATGAATGAGCAGTTCTTC. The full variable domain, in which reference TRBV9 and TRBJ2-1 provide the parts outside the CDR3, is DSGVTQTPKHLITATGQRVTLRCSPRSGDLSVYWYQQSLDQGLQFLIQYYNGEERAKGNILERFSAQQFPDLHSELNLSSLELGDSALYFCASSVGLAGSTMNEQFFGPGTRLTVL.

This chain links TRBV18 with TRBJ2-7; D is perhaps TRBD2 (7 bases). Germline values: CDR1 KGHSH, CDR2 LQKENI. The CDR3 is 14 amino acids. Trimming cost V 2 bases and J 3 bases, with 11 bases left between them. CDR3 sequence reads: CASSPGGGYYEQYF. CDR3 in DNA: TGTGCCAGCTCACCAGGGGGGGGCTACTACGAGCAGTACTTC.

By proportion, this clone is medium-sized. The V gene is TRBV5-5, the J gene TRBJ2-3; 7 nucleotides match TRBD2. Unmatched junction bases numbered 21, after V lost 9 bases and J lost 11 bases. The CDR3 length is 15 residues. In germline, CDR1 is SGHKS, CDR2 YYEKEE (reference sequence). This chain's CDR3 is CATTISAGSWGGQYF. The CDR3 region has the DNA TGTGCCACCACAATCTCCGCAGGGTCCTGGGGGGGGCAGTATTTT.

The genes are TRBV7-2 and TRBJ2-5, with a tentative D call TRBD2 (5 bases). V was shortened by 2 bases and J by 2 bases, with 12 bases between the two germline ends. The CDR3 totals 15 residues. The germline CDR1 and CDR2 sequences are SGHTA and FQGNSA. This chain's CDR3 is CASSLNSAEQETQYF. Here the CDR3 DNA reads TGTGCCAGCAGCTTAAATTCAGCGGAGCAAGAGACCCAGTACTTC. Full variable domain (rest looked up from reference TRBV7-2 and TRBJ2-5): GAGVSQSPSNKVTEKGKDVELRCDPISGHTALYWYRQSLGQGLEFLIYFQGNSAPDKSGLPSDRFSAERTGGSVSTLTIQRTQQEDSAVYLCASSLNSAEQETQYFGPGTRLLVL.